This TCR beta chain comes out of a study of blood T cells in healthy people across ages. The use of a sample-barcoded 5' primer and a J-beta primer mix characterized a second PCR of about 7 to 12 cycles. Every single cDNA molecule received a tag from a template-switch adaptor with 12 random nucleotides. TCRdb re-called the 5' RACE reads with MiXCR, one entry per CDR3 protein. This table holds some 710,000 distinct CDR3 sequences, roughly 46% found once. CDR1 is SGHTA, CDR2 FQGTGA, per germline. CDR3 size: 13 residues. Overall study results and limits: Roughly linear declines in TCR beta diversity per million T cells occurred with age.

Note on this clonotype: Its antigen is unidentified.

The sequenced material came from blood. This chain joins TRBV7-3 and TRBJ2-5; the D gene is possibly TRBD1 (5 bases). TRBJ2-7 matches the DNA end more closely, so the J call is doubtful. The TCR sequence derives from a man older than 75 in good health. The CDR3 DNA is TGTGCCAGCAGCTTATCCCAACAGGCCGAGCAGTACTTC. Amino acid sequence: CASSLSQQAEQYF.